The clone carrying this T cell receptor (beta chain) was picked up one time. Per the study methods: Quantification of nucleated cells was approximated via reference gene primer amplification. Data came from immunoSEQ multiplex PCR; TCRdb stores just in-frame clones and leaves some out. The DNA gave D and trimming, while V, J and clone size come from that table. The sample yields 55,000 to 80,000 clones, more than 70% seen once. The germline V gene encodes CDR1 SGHRS and CDR2 YFSETQ. This CDR3 spans 14 amino acids. V lost 3 bases and J lost 7, with 16 bases in between. This sample was included in a study of blood T cell repertoires in COVID-19.

V is TRBV5-1 and J is TRBJ2-5, with a possible D match to TRBD1 (5 bases). The receptor was isolated from a man aged 45 to 65 with active COVID-19. Sequencing was performed on peripheral blood. The CDR3 bases are TGCGCCAGCAGCTACCTGGGGCGATACGGGACCCAGTACTTC. It specifies CASSYLGRYGTQYF.